Shown below are 30 T cell receptor beta chains from a single sample sequenced in a study of T cell repertoires in cytomegalovirus infection. TCRdb reprocessed the reads via MiXCR and lists one record per CDR3 protein. Altogether roughly 78,000 distinct CDR3 sequences are present, approximately 42% being singletons, with the ten largest covering 90% to 95%. Their target antigens are unknown. Sequences were derived from CD8+ T cells from cultured PBMCs, sampled from culture after CMV antigen stimulation. Source of these receptors: a human donor in good health (CMV status not recorded). Some clones in this sample may be carry-over from other donors' samples.

This clonotype was seen more than once but under ten times. This chain links TRBV6-2 or TRBV6-3 with TRBJ1-6; D unresolved. Germline lookup yields CDR1 MNHEY and CDR2 SVGEGT. The CDR3 length is 16 residues. Trimming took off 0 bases at V and 11 bases at J, with 17 bases between the two ends. In DNA, the CDR3 is TGTGCCAGCAGTTACTCGAAAACCTCCGGCGATCCACCCCTCCACTTT. Protein product: CASSYSKTSGDPPLHF.

The chain is built from TRBV5-4 and TRBJ2-7, with D possibly matching TRBD2 (5 bases). With 2 bases removed from V and 7 bases from J, the gap between germline ends came to 13 bases. The CDR3 loop spans 13 amino acids. Germline V CDR1 and CDR2: SGHNT, YYREEE (reference sequence). CDR3: CASSFVPEDEQYF. The CDR3 DNA is TGTGCCAGCAGCTTCGTCCCGGAGGATGAGCAGTACTTC.

The genes are TRBV5-1 and TRBJ2-1; D is undetermined. Germline-derived CDR1 and CDR2 are SGHRS and YFSETQ. The CDR3 has 11 amino acids. V was trimmed by 4 bases and J by 10 bases, leaving 9 bases between them. CDR3 sequence reads: CASSTSQEQFF. The CDR3 nucleotides read TGCGCCAGCAGCACGAGCCAGGAGCAGTTCTTC.

This clonotype was observed a handful of times. The V gene is TRBV7-2, the J gene TRBJ2-3, with 8 bases fitting TRBD2. After removal of 5 bases from V and 2 bases from J, the junction contained 3 bases not matched to a gene. The CDR3 loop spans 14 amino acids. Looked up from germline, CDR1 is SGHTA and CDR2 is FQGNSA. The CDR3 protein is CASSERGFTDTQYF. DNA for the CDR3: TGTGCCAGCAGCGAGCGGGGGTTCACAGATACGCAGTATTTT.

The table lists this clonotype with a few counts. The chain employs TRBV6-1 and TRBJ2-7; no clear D. Between the trimmed V and J ends, which lost 6 bases and 4 bases, there was a span of 19 bases. CDR1 and CDR2 (germline): MNHNS, SASEGT. CDR3 length: 15 amino acids. CDR3 sequence: CASSPVVTGAYEQYF. In DNA, the CDR3 is TGTGCCAGCAGCCCCGTCGTCACGGGTGCGTACGAGCAGTACTTC.

This chain's CDR3 is CASSLEGGSGQPQHF. The CDR3 nucleotides are TGTGCCAGCAGCTTAGAAGGGGGATCGGGGCAGCCCCAGCATTTT. The chain carries TRBV11-2 and TRBJ1-5; a weak D match, TRBD1 (6 bases). This CDR3 has 15 amino acids. V lost 0 bases to trimming and J lost 7 bases, with 13 bases between them. Looked up from germline, CDR1 is SGHAT and CDR2 is FQNNGV. Drawing the rest from reference TRBV11-2 and TRBJ1-5, the complete variable domain is EAGVAQSPRYKIIEKRQSVAFWCNPISGHATLYWYQQILGQGPKLLIQFQNNGVVDDSQLPKDRFSAERLKGVDSTLKIQPAKLEDSAVYLCASSLEGGSGQPQHFGDGTRLSIL.

CDR3 coding DNA: TGTGCCAGCAGTTTAGAGGCAGGGGAGCAGTTCTTC. This sequence encodes CASSLEAGEQFF. The V gene is TRBV12-3 or TRBV12-4, the J gene TRBJ2-1, with D perhaps matching TRBD1 (5 bases). The CDR3 is 12 amino acids. The ends were cut back, 1 base at V and 10 bases at J, with 8 bases in the middle.

The table lists this clonotype with a few counts. The chain links TRBV7-2 to TRBJ2-1; no definite D call. This CDR3 has 15 amino acids. Trimming shortened V by 2 bases and J by 0 bases, and 8 bases separated the two germline ends. The V gene's germline CDR1 is SGHTA and CDR2 FQGNSA. In DNA, the CDR3 is TGTGCCAGCAGCTTAATGAGCGACTCCTACAATGAGCAGTTCTTC. This encodes CASSLMSDSYNEQFF. Complete variable domain (other parts from reference TRBV7-2 and TRBJ2-1): GAGVSQSPSNKVTEKGKDVELRCDPISGHTALYWYRQSLGQGLEFLIYFQGNSAPDKSGLPSDRFSAERTGGSVSTLTIQRTQQEDSAVYLCASSLMSDSYNEQFFGPGTRLTVL.

The sample holds one count of this clonotype. J is TRBJ2-3 and V is TRBV28; the D gene is possibly TRBD1 (5 bases). The germline V gene has CDR1 MDHEN and CDR2 SYDVKM. V lost 7 bases to trimming and J lost 1 base, with 15 bases between them. The length of the CDR3 is 15 residues. Here the CDR3 reads CASNPGQWGTDTQYF. CDR3 sequence (DNA): TGTGCCAGCAATCCAGGACAATGGGGCACAGATACGCAGTATTTT.

CDR3 amino acids: CASSLVRGGYNEQFF. The CDR3 DNA reads as TGTGCCAGCAGCTTAGTACGCGGGGGCTACAATGAGCAGTTCTTC. This rearrangement joins TRBV11-3 to TRBJ2-1; TRBD2 aligns across 7 bases. This CDR3 has 15 amino acids. Germline V CDR1 and CDR2: SGHNT, YENEEA. With V trimmed by 1 base and J by 3 bases, 3 bases remained unmatched. The whole variable domain, remainder taken from reference TRBV11-3 and TRBJ2-1, is EAGVVQSPRYKIIEKKQPVAFWCNPISGHNTLYWYLQNLGQGPELLIRYENEEAVDDSQLPKDRFSAERLKGVDSTLKIQPAELGDSAVYLCASSLVRGGYNEQFFGPGTRLTVL.

This clonotype has a handful of counts. The chain employs TRBV7-9 and TRBJ1-1; D is possibly TRBD1 (5 bases). The CDR3 has 15 amino acids. V gave up 5 bases and J gave up 6 bases, with 19 bases separating them. Germline loops: CDR1 SEHNR, CDR2 FQNEAQ (reference sequence). The CDR3 DNA follows: TGTGCCAGCAGCGACAGCGGCAGGGCCTTTCCTGAAGCTTTCTTT. Protein sequence: CASSDSGRAFPEAFF. Supplemented by reference TRBV7-9 and TRBJ1-1, the full variable domain reads DTGVSQNPRHKITKRGQNVTFRCDPISEHNRLYWYRQTLGQGPEFLTYFQNEAQLEKSRLLSDRFSAERPKGSFSTLEIQRTEQGDSAMYLCASSDSGRAFPEAFFGQGTRLTVV.

This CDR3 reads CAISEGVVSYNSPLHF. The CDR3 region has the DNA TGTGCCATCAGTGAAGGGGTCGTCTCCTATAATTCACCCCTCCACTTT. The rearrangement joins TRBV10-3 to TRBJ1-6, with TRBD1 as a possible D gene (5 bases). V shed 3 bases and J shed 0 bases, with 9 bases lying between them. Germline assignment: CDR1 ENHRY and CDR2 SYGVKD. The CDR3 is made up of 16 amino acids.

The genes are TRBV7-3 and TRBJ2-7; the D gene could be TRBD1 or TRBD2 (5 bases each). The germline V and J ends were trimmed by 3 bases and 3 bases, with 18 bases remaining between them. Germline CDR1 and CDR2: SGHTA and FQGTGA. The CDR3 sequence is 16 residues long. The CDR3 region is CASSLSGTAPGYEQYF. The DNA for the CDR3 is TGTGCCAGCAGCTTGTCCGGGACCGCCCCGGGCTACGAGCAGTACTTC. Combining the CDR3 with reference TRBV7-3 and TRBJ2-7 gives the whole variable domain GAGVSQTPSNKVTEKGKYVELRCDPISGHTALYWYRQSLGQGPEFLIYFQGTGAADDSGLPNDRFFAVRPEGSVSTLKIQRTERGDSAVYLCASSLSGTAPGYEQYFGPGTRLTVT.

The chain links TRBV6-2 or TRBV6-3 to TRBJ2-2, with 8 bases that match TRBD2. Trimming took 6 bases from V and 4 from J; bases not matched to a gene: 13. Looked up from germline, CDR1 is MNHEY and CDR2 is SVGEGT. The CDR3 extends over 17 amino acids. As DNA, the CDR3 is TGTGCCAGCAGCCCCGGGCGAGCGGGGGACCCCACCGGGGAGCTGTTTTTT. Translated, it gives CASSPGRAGDPTGELFF.

This chain joins TRBV13 and TRBJ1-4, with 8 bases fitting TRBD1. This CDR3 is 18 amino acids long. Germline-derived CDR1 and CDR2 are PRHDT and FYEKMQ (reference sequence). The trim removed 4 bases at V and 3 bases at J, leaving 13 bases unmatched. The CDR3 DNA reads as TGTGCCAGCAGCTCGCAAGGGGGGCCGGGACAGGCTAATGAAAAACTGTTTTTT. This gives the protein CASSSQGGPGQANEKLFF.

This chain joins TRBV19 and TRBJ2-1; the D gene is possibly TRBD1 (6 bases). V lost 2 bases, J lost 8 bases, and 13 bases lay in between. The CDR3 has 14 residues. Germline V gene data show CDR1 as LNHDA and CDR2 as SQIVND (reference sequence). The CDR3 region is CASSIPGGVDEQFF. CDR3 DNA: TGTGCCAGTAGTATACCTGGGGGCGTGGATGAGCAGTTCTTC.

The gene calls are TRBV7-6 and TRBJ2-5, with 10 bases matching TRBD1. CDR3 length equals 16 residues. Germline V gene data show CDR1 as SGHVS and CDR2 as FNYEAQ. The junction had 14 bases not matched to a gene; V was cut back by 8 bases and J by 5 bases. CDR3 residues: CASFNRDRGVGETQYF. The CDR3 nucleotides read TGTGCCAGCTTCAACCGGGACAGGGGTGTTGGGGAGACCCAGTACTTC.

This clonotype has a handful of counts. This chain joins TRBV4-1 and TRBJ2-2, with 7 bases lining up with TRBD2. This CDR3 spans 17 amino acids. After removal of 4 bases from V and 1 base from J, the junction contained 9 bases not matched to a gene. In germline, CDR1 is MGHRA, CDR2 YSYEKL. The CDR3 nucleotides read TGCGCCAGCAGCCCCGGTCCAGCGGGGAAGAACACCGGGGAGCTGTTTTTT. Amino acids: CASSPGPAGKNTGELFF.

V and J are TRBV7-6 and TRBJ2-7, with D unclear. Trimming cost V 5 bases and J 3 bases, with 14 bases left between them. Germline CDR1 reads SGHVS; CDR2 reads FNYEAQ. The CDR3 loop spans 14 amino acids. The CDR3: CASSPPWDNYEQYF. DNA of the CDR3: TGTGCCAGCAGCCCCCCATGGGATAACTACGAGCAGTACTTC.

The rearrangement uses TRBV4-2 and TRBJ1-5; D is unresolved. The V end lost 0 bases, the J end lost 7 bases, and 7 bases lay between the germline ends. This CDR3 region has 13 residues. Germline V lookup: CDR1 LGHNA, CDR2 YNFKEQ. This chain's CDR3 is CASSQDSGQPQHF. The CDR3 bases are TGTGCCAGCAGCCAAGATTCAGGACAGCCCCAGCATTTT.

V gene TRBV7-9 combines with J gene TRBJ1-2, with 9 bases that match TRBD1. Per germline, CDR1 SEHNR and CDR2 FQNEAQ (reference sequence). Trimming cost V 2 bases and J 3 bases; bases outside gene matches: 13. This CDR3 is built from 18 residues. CDR3 loop: CASSLPSPGTGRDYGYTF. CDR3 sequence (DNA): TGTGCCAGCAGCTTACCAAGTCCCGGGACAGGGAGGGACTATGGCTACACCTTC.

Many counts were recorded for this clonotype. The chain couples TRBV7-6 to TRBJ2-7; 8 positions agree with TRBD2. The CDR3 sequence is 20 residues long. V lost 5 bases and J lost 4; bases outside the gene matches: 25. Germline V gene sequence: CDR1 SGHVS, CDR2 FNYEAQ. The CDR3 reads CASSPSGRDSFRLAGYEQYF. DNA of the CDR3: TGTGCCAGCAGCCCCTCGGGGCGCGACAGTTTTAGGCTAGCGGGTTACGAGCAGTACTTC.

CDR3 sequence reads: CASSSATAVYYGYTF. CDR3 DNA: TGTGCCAGCAGCTCCGCGACAGCGGTATACTATGGCTACACCTTC. The chain is built from TRBV5-6 and TRBJ1-2; tentative D call: TRBD1 (5 bases). The germline CDR1 and CDR2 sequences are SGHDT and YYEEEE. This CDR3 is 15 amino acids long. V was trimmed by 3 bases and J by 3 bases, leaving 15 bases between them.

This clonotype was seen only a few times. The chain links TRBV6-8 to TRBJ2-3; no reliable D call. Germline V gene data show CDR1 as MNHGY and CDR2 as SAAAGT. The V end was cut by 6 bases, the J end by 2 bases, with 18 bases between. This CDR3 comprises 16 residues. For the CDR3, the DNA is TGTGCCAGCAGCCAATCCTGGGTGGACGTCACAGATACGCAGTATTTT. As protein: CASSQSWVDVTDTQYF.

The gene calls are TRBV27 and TRBJ2-2; D uncertain. Germline loops: CDR1 MNHEY, CDR2 SMNVEV (reference sequence). The CDR3 spans 16 residues. The V gene lost 3 bases and the J gene lost 0 bases, with 11 bases spanning the gap. CDR3 nucleotides: TGTGCCAGCAGTTTCTTCGAAGAAACGAACACCGGGGAGCTGTTTTTT. Translation: CASSFFEETNTGELFF.

The V gene is TRBV27, the J gene TRBJ2-1; TRBD1 agrees at 7 bases. The CDR3 has 15 residues. J lost 5 bases, V lost 0 bases, and 4 bases had no gene match. Germline-derived CDR1 and CDR2 are MNHEY and SMNVEV (reference sequence). CDR3 loop: CASSLSWDRHNEQFF. Written as DNA, the CDR3 is TGTGCCAGCAGTTTATCGTGGGACAGACACAATGAGCAGTTCTTC.

Only a few counts were recorded for this clonotype. The chain couples TRBV6-5 to TRBJ2-7, with D possibly being TRBD2 (6 bases). This CDR3 has 14 amino acids. The V gene lost 5 bases and the J gene lost 3 bases, with 14 bases spanning the gap. CDR1 MNHEY and CDR2 SVGAGI come from the germline V gene. This CDR3 reads CASSQAGTYYEQYF. The CDR3 coding sequence is TGTGCCAGCAGTCAAGCCGGGACTTACTACGAGCAGTACTTC.

A few counts support this clonotype. V and J are TRBV7-2 and TRBJ1-2, with TRBD1 as a possible D gene (6 bases). This CDR3 spans 15 amino acids. CDR1 SGHTA and CDR2 FQGNSA come from the germline V gene. Trimming removed 5 bases from V and 7 bases from J, with 20 bases in between. CDR3 in amino acids: CASSGRNRDLGGYTF. The CDR3 DNA follows: TGTGCCAGCAGCGGTCGAAACAGGGACTTGGGTGGCTACACCTTC.

The rearrangement joins TRBV2 to TRBJ2-7; 7 bases fit TRBD1. Per germline, CDR1 SNHLY and CDR2 FYNNEI. The CDR3 loop spans 14 amino acids. Trimming took 6 bases from V and 5 from J; bases not matched to a gene: 10. CDR3 protein: CASSTRPTGNEQYF. The CDR3 nucleotides read TGTGCCAGCAGCACTAGACCGACAGGGAACGAGCAGTACTTC.

The gene calls are TRBV20-1 and TRBJ2-5; 9 bases are shared with TRBD1. Germline V CDR1 and CDR2: DFQATT, SNEGSKA (reference sequence). This CDR3 comprises 15 residues. The trim removed 3 bases at V and 0 bases at J, leaving 5 bases unmatched. Written as DNA, the CDR3 is TGCAGTGCTAGTTGGGGACAGGGCTACCAAGAGACCCAGTACTTC. It codes for CSASWGQGYQETQYF.